These 23 T cell receptor beta chains originate from one sample sequenced in a study of shared clonotypes between healthy human individuals. The protocol was immunoSEQ multiplex PCR, while the TCRdb copy is restricted to in-frame clones and leaves out a portion. This table has 1,400,000 or so clones, 98% appearing once. Sequences were obtained from naive CD4+ T cells sorted from blood. The subset is: CD45RA+ positively selected. The receptors here all came from a man aged 25-45 years in good health.

The chain couples TRBV10-3 to TRBJ2-3; TRBD2 matches 10 bases. The CDR3 covers 15 residues. In germline, CDR1 is ENHRY, CDR2 SYGVKD. V trimming: 5 bases; J trimming: 1 base; junction bases outside the gene matches: 3. The CDR3 protein is CAISSGRDRTDTQYF. CDR3 bases: TGTGCCATCAGTAGCGGGAGGGACCGCACAGATACGCAGTATTTT.

The rearrangement joins TRBV28 to TRBJ2-6, with D perhaps assigned TRBD1 or TRBD2 (5 bases each). This CDR3 comprises 15 residues. The V end lost 6 bases, the J end lost 4 bases, and 13 bases lay between the germline ends. Germline V gene lookup returns CDR1 MDHEN and CDR2 SYDVKM. DNA for the CDR3: TGTGCCAGCAGCCCCCGGGGACCCGGGGCCAACGTCCTGACTTTC. This translates into CASSPRGPGANVLTF.

The J gene is TRBJ2-2, the V gene TRBV5-6, with D uncertain. The CDR3 contains 15 residues. Germline loops: CDR1 SGHDT, CDR2 YYEEEE. V was trimmed by 4 bases and J by 0 bases, leaving 10 bases between them. The CDR3 DNA reads TGTGCCAGCAGCACCATACGTGCGAACACCGGGGAGCTGTTTTTT. Its translation is CASSTIRANTGELFF.

The chain joins TRBV2 to TRBJ1-1, with 7 bases lining up with TRBD1. The V and J ends lost 2 bases and 6 bases, in that order; junction bases with no gene match: 3. The germline CDR1 and CDR2 sequences are SNHLY and FYNNEI. This CDR3 is built from 13 residues. The CDR3 DNA sequence: TGTGCCAGCAGTGAACGGAGGGGGCCTGAAGCTTTCTTT. Amino acid sequence: CASSERRGPEAFF.

This rearrangement joins TRBV5-1 to TRBJ2-5, with D perhaps being TRBD1 or TRBD2 (5 bases each). V lost 2 bases and J 3 bases, leaving 14 bases between the germline ends. Germline lookup yields CDR1 SGHRS and CDR2 YFSETQ. The CDR3 totals 15 residues. DNA for the CDR3: TGCGCCAGCAGCTTTTCCGGGACCCCTGAAGAGACCCAGTACTTC. Protein sequence: CASSFSGTPEETQYF. Drawing the rest from reference TRBV5-1 and TRBJ2-5, the complete variable domain is KAGVTQTPRYLIKTRGQQVTLSCSPISGHRSVSWYQQTPGQGLQFLFEYFSETQRNKGNFPGRFSGRQFSNSRSEMNVSTLELGDSALYLCASSFSGTPEETQYFGPGTRLLVL.

The chain has TRBV5-4 and TRBJ2-2; D is possibly TRBD1 (5 bases). Trimming stripped 6 bases from V and 6 bases from J, with 18 bases between. The germline V gene encodes CDR1 SGHNT and CDR2 YYREEE (reference sequence). The CDR3 consists of 15 residues. For the CDR3, the DNA is TGTGCCAGCATCCTAGACAGCACTTTCTCCGGGGAGCTGTTTTTT. It specifies CASILDSTFSGELFF.

The gene calls are TRBV2 and TRBJ2-7; D remains unclear. In germline, CDR1 is SNHLY, CDR2 FYNNEI. The V and J ends lost 0 bases and 0 bases respectively, with 12 bases between them. The CDR3 contains 16 residues. CDR3 bases: TGTGCCAGCAGTGAAGCGCTTCCGGACCACTCCTACGAGCAGTACTTC. It is translated as CASSEALPDHSYEQYF.

The rearrangement joins TRBV7-3 to TRBJ2-5; TRBD1 might be the D (6 bases). Germline V CDR1 and CDR2: SGHTA, FQGTGA. The CDR3 runs to 16 residues. Trimming removed 3 bases from V and 2 bases from J, with 16 bases in between. In nucleotides, the CDR3 is TGTGCCAGCAGCTTCGGCTTCCCGGGACAACAAGAGACCCAGTACTTC. This sequence encodes CASSFGFPGQQETQYF.

The chain recombines TRBV5-5 with TRBJ2-7, with 8 bases aligning to TRBD2. V trimming: 1 base; J trimming: 2 bases; junction bases outside the gene matches: 8. This CDR3 contains 16 residues. Per the germline V gene, CDR1 is SGHKS and CDR2 is YYEKEE (reference sequence). CDR3: CASSLRGGRPAYEQYF. The CDR3 DNA sequence: TGTGCCAGCAGCTTGCGGGGCGGGAGGCCAGCCTACGAGCAGTACTTC. The full variable domain, completed using reference TRBV5-5 and TRBJ2-7, is DAGVTQSPTHLIKTRGQQVTLRCSPISGHKSVSWYQQVLGQGPQFIFQYYEKEERGRGNFPDRFSARQFPNYSSELNVNALLLGDSALYLCASSLRGGRPAYEQYFGPGTRLTVT.

The sample holds one count of this clone. The rearrangement joins TRBV7-9 to TRBJ2-7; the D gene is possibly TRBD1 (6 bases). CDR3 length: 17 amino acids. Trimming removed 0 bases at V and 3 bases at J, with 18 bases between. Germline V gives CDR1 SEHNR, CDR2 FQNEAQ (reference sequence). In DNA, the CDR3 is TGTGCCAGCAGCTTAGCGCCGAGGGGCAGGGGATTCTACGAGCAGTACTTC. Translated: CASSLAPRGRGFYEQYF.

The rearrangement uses TRBV28 and TRBJ2-1; 10 bases are a match to TRBD2. Germline V gene sequence: CDR1 MDHEN, CDR2 SYDVKM. V dropped 7 bases and J dropped 4; count of bases not matched to a gene: 10. The CDR3 runs 16 residues. The CDR3 is CASKPPSGSMYNEQFF. In nucleotides, the CDR3 is TGTGCCAGCAAGCCCCCTAGCGGGAGTATGTACAATGAGCAGTTCTTC.

A word on this clone: The sample has other DNA sequences that encode this CDR3 too. The chain employs TRBV5-1 and TRBJ2-5; 8 nucleotides align to TRBD2. The CDR3 covers 14 residues. Losses at the gene ends were 4 bases for V and 2 bases for J; bases not matched to a gene: 4. CDR1 is SGHRS, CDR2 YFSETQ, per germline. The CDR3 DNA reads as TGCGCCAGCAGCGTCACTAGCGGACAAGAGACCCAGTACTTC. It specifies CASSVTSGQETQYF. Variable domain in full (rest from reference TRBV5-1 and TRBJ2-5): KAGVTQTPRYLIKTRGQQVTLSCSPISGHRSVSWYQQTPGQGLQFLFEYFSETQRNKGNFPGRFSGRQFSNSRSEMNVSTLELGDSALYLCASSVTSGQETQYFGPGTRLLVL.

CDR3 in DNA: TGTGCCAGCAGTTCACACGGACCCTATGGCTACACCTTC. Translated, it gives CASSSHGPYGYTF. The chain combines TRBV2 with TRBJ1-2; D call uncertain. The CDR3 extends over 13 amino acids. CDR1 and CDR2 (germline): SNHLY, FYNNEI. The germline V and J ends were trimmed by 5 bases and 4 bases, with 11 bases remaining between them.

The V call is TRBV28, the J call TRBJ1-1, with 7 bases fitting TRBD1. Losses at the gene ends were 3 bases for V and 1 base for J; bases not matched to a gene: 5. The CDR3 has 15 amino acids. The germline V gene has CDR1 MDHEN and CDR2 SYDVKM. As DNA, the CDR3 is TGTGCCAGCAGTTTGCCTCGGACAGGGAACACTGAAGCTTTCTTT. It is translated as CASSLPRTGNTEAFF.

The chain couples TRBV28 to TRBJ2-3, with D perhaps given as TRBD1 or TRBD2 (5 bases each). The V and J ends lost 5 bases and 1 base respectively, with 7 bases between them. The CDR3 runs to 13 residues. Germline CDR1 MDHEN, CDR2 SYDVKM. CDR3 sequence: CASSQGGTDTQYF. The CDR3 region has the DNA TGTGCCAGCAGTCAGGGAGGCACAGATACGCAGTATTTT.

This clone was observed once. The chain couples TRBV5-1 to TRBJ2-7; a possible D gene is TRBD2 (6 bases). Trimming took off 5 bases at V and 2 bases at J, with 14 bases between the two ends. Germline V gene sequence: CDR1 SGHRS, CDR2 YFSETQ. CDR3 length: 14 amino acids. The DNA of the CDR3 is TGCGCCAGCAGGAACAGGACTAATACCTACGAGCAGTACTTC. Amino acid sequence: CASRNRTNTYEQYF.

V and J are TRBV7-9 and TRBJ2-1, with D uncertain. CDR1 is SEHNR, CDR2 FQNEAQ, per germline (reference sequence). This CDR3 spans 11 amino acids. The ends were cut back, 5 bases at V and 9 bases at J, with 8 bases in the middle. The CDR3 reads CASSLTLEQFF. For the CDR3, the DNA is TGTGCCAGCAGCCTAACCCTTGAGCAGTTCTTC.

V is TRBV4-2 and J is TRBJ1-5; no firm D call. The V gene lost 4 bases and the J gene lost 0 bases, with 10 bases spanning the gap. Per germline, CDR1 LGHNA and CDR2 YNFKEQ. CDR3 length: 15 amino acids. The CDR3 sequence is CASSPTPYSNQPQHF. The CDR3 nucleotides read TGTGCCAGCAGCCCAACACCTTATAGCAATCAGCCCCAGCATTTT.

This chain links TRBV5-1 with TRBJ2-3; 11 positions agree with TRBD2. Trimming removed 3 bases from V and 0 bases from J; junction bases left unmatched: 18. The CDR3 consists of 21 residues. Germline V lookup: CDR1 SGHRS, CDR2 YFSETQ. CDR3 nucleotides: TGCGCCAGCAGCTGGATCGGAGGGGGAACTGGACTAGCGGGTAGCACAGATACGCAGTATTTT. It codes for CASSWIGGGTGLAGSTDTQYF.

The V gene is TRBV5-6, the J gene TRBJ2-7, with 10 bases matching TRBD2. The CDR3 is made up of 16 amino acids. Germline V lookup: CDR1 SGHDT, CDR2 YYEEEE. V lost 2 bases to trimming and J lost 2 bases; unmatched junction nucleotides: 7. DNA for the CDR3: TGTGCCAGCAGCTTACATCTAGCGGGAGTAACCTACGAGCAGTACTTC. Its protein product is CASSLHLAGVTYEQYF.

The chain links TRBV7-9 to TRBJ2-3, with D perhaps matching TRBD2 (5 bases). The CDR3 contains 13 residues. The germline gives CDR1 SEHNR, CDR2 FQNEAQ (reference sequence). V was cut by 1 base and J by 4 bases, with 6 bases left in between. The CDR3 sequence: CASSLGEPDTQYF. The CDR3 DNA follows: TGTGCCAGCAGCTTAGGGGAGCCAGATACGCAGTATTTT.

V usage is TRBV7-9 and J usage is TRBJ2-2, with 9 nucleotides matching TRBD1. The germline CDR1 and CDR2 sequences are SEHNR and FQNEAQ (reference sequence). Trimming removed 4 bases from V and 4 bases from J; junction bases left unmatched: 13. The CDR3 consists of 18 residues. The CDR3 sequence is CASSSFPGGQGFTGELFF. CDR3 bases: TGTGCCAGCAGCTCGTTCCCTGGAGGACAGGGGTTCACCGGGGAGCTGTTTTTT.

The V gene is TRBV7-6, the J gene TRBJ2-6; D unclear. The CDR3 extends over 14 amino acids. CDR1 and CDR2 from the germline V gene are SGHVS and FNYEAQ. Trimming removed 5 bases from V and 0 bases from J, with 5 bases in between. The CDR3 region has the DNA TGTGCCAGCAGCAAGAGCTCTGGGGCCAACGTCCTGACTTTC. It encodes CASSKSSGANVLTF.